This entry is about one T cell receptor (beta chain). The germline V and J ends were trimmed by 0 bases and 5 bases, with 8 bases remaining between them. CDR1 and CDR2 from the germline V gene are DFQATT and SNEGSKA (reference sequence). CDR3 length equals 13 residues. CD8+CD4-CCR7+CD45RA+ cells were sorted as naive CD8 T cells. These data come from a study of molecular identifiers for immune sequencing clone quantification. TCRdb called the PCR reads again in MiXCR, with one record for every CDR3 protein. The table lists a few hundred thousand distinct CDR3 sequences, around 21% of them singletons. This TCR came from a human donor in good health. Some libraries in this study had Jurkat cell RNA spiked in. The chain has TRBV20-1 and TRBJ2-1; D remains unclear. Material: naive CD8+ T cells from blood, with Jurkat cell RNA spiked in. The subset: FACS-sorted CD8+CD4-CCR7+CD45RA+ naive T cells. The DNA for the CDR3 is TGCAGTGCTAGAGATCATAGGGACAATGAGCAGTTCTTC. Translated: CSARDHRDNEQFF.